What follows is one TCR beta chain and its context. The data originate from a study of Ad26.COV2.S vaccination and SARS-CoV-2 variants. V dropped 0 bases and J dropped 6 bases, with 12 bases sitting between them. CDR3 size: 15 residues. The germline CDR1 and CDR2 sequences are KGHDR and SFDVKD. The data were produced by immunoSEQ multiplex PCR, yet TCRdb's version contains in-frame clones alone and is incomplete. The table lists about 400,000 clones, 88% of them singletons. Treatment reported: about 20 received Ad26.COV2.S at low or high dose, single or two shots; several received placebo; per-sample allocation not given. On day 63 after the first injection, vaccine and placebo recipients gave samples.

The sequence was collected from a person aged 18-60 years who received the Ad26.COV2.S COVID-19 vaccine or a placebo. The sample consisted of peripheral blood, taken in a trial of Ad26.COV2.S vaccine versus placebo. V usage is TRBV24-1 and J usage is TRBJ2-3; weak D call: TRBD2 (6 bases). The CDR3 loop reads CATSDLGGLGDTQYF. The CDR3 region has the DNA TGTGCCACCAGTGATTTGGGAGGGTTGGGGGATACGCAGTATTTT.